The T cell receptor beta chain described here comes from a study of blood T cells in healthy people across ages. This CDR3 spans 15 amino acids. The V gene end was trimmed by 5 bases and the J gene end by 4 bases; junction bases not matched to a gene: 6. The V gene's germline CDR1 is SNHLY and CDR2 FYNNEI. Next came a second PCR, run for about 7 to 11 cycles, which used a sample-barcoded 5' primer along with a J-beta primer mix. With 12 random nucleotides, a template-switch adaptor tagged each individual cDNA molecule. TCRdb independently ran MiXCR on the 5' RACE reads; one entry per CDR3 protein. Among 1.5 million to 2 million distinct CDR3 sequences listed, about 28% were seen once. This clonotype was seen a few times.

Material: blood. The receptor was derived from a woman in her twenties or thirties in good health. This chain uses TRBV2 with TRBJ2-5; 11 bases fit TRBD2. CDR3 region: CASSRISGGAETQYF. CDR3 DNA sequence: TGTGCCAGCAGTCGCATTAGCGGGGGGGCAGAGACCCAGTACTTC.